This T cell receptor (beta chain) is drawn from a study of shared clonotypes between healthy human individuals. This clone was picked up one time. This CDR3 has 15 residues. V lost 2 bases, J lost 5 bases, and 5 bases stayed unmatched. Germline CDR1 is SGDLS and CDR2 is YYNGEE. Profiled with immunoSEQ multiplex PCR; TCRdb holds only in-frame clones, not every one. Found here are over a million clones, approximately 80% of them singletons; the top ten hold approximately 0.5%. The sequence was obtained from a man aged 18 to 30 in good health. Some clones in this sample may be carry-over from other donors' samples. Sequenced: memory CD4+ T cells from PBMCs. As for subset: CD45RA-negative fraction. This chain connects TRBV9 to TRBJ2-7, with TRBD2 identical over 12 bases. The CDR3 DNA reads TGTGCCAGCAGCGTCCGGACTAGCGGGGAGGACGAGCAGTACTTC. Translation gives CASSVRTSGEDEQYF.